This entry lists 30 T cell receptor beta chains sequenced from one sample in a study of T cells in Graves' hyperthyroidism and ophthalmopathy. Researchers took RNA transcripts and amplified the TCR beta CDR3 regions from them. The HTBI primer set was used in a first-round RT-PCR of the TCR CDR3. Via MiXCR, TCRdb re-called the multiplex PCR reads, giving one row per CDR3 protein. The repertoire consists of around 450,000 distinct CDR3 sequences, with 15% to 18% occurring once and the leading ten covering roughly an eighth. The specimen sequenced was blood. The receptors stem from a woman aged 18-29 years with Graves' hyperthyroidism.

This rearrangement joins TRBV29-1 to TRBJ2-2, with D maybe TRBD1 (5 bases). The germline CDR1 and CDR2 sequences are SQVTM and ANQGSEA. Trimming shortened V by 4 bases and J by 5 bases, and 11 bases separated the two germline ends. This CDR3 has 13 amino acids. The CDR3 nucleotides read TGCAGCGTTGCAGGGATCCGGACCGGGGAGCTGTTTTTT. This sequence encodes CSVAGIRTGELFF.

The CDR3 DNA follows: TGTGCCAGCAGCTTGGGGGGACGGACGAACACTGAAGCTTTCTTT. Translated: CASSLGGRTNTEAFF. This sequence joins TRBV5-6 and TRBJ1-1; TRBD1 is a possible D gene (5 bases). CDR3 size: 15 residues. Germline values: CDR1 SGHDT, CDR2 YYEEEE. V dropped 0 bases and J dropped 1 base, with 10 bases sitting between them.

This clonotype was observed a few times. The chain recombines TRBV12-3 or TRBV12-4 with TRBJ2-2; perhaps D is TRBD1 or TRBD2 (5 bases each). The germline V and J ends were trimmed by 6 bases and 0 bases, with 11 bases remaining between them. The CDR3 is 15 residues long. The CDR3 loop is CASSRRGPNTGELFF. CDR3 nucleotide sequence: TGTGCCAGCAGCCGCCGGGGACCGAACACCGGGGAGCTGTTTTTT.

This clonotype occurred a few times. The rearrangement links TRBV7-9 to TRBJ2-3, with 8 bases lining up with TRBD1. The junction had 3 bases not matched to a gene; V was cut back by 3 bases and J by 4 bases. CDR1 SEHNR and CDR2 FQNEAQ come from the germline V gene (reference sequence). This CDR3 region has 14 residues. The CDR3 reads CASSLYRGSDTQYF. In DNA form, the CDR3 reads TGTGCCAGCAGCTTGTACAGGGGGTCAGATACGCAGTATTTT.

The genes are TRBV5-8 and TRBJ2-1; 9 bases fit TRBD2. V dropped 7 bases and J dropped 4; count of bases not matched to a gene: 12. Germline-derived CDR1 and CDR2 are SGHTS and YDEGEE. CDR3 size: 16 residues. The CDR3 DNA follows: TGTGCCAGCCGATTTAGCGGGGGTATTCTATACAATGAGCAGTTCTTC. This gives the protein CASRFSGGILYNEQFF.

The chain couples TRBV6-9 to TRBJ1-6; 8 nucleotides agree with TRBD1. The CDR3 has 13 amino acids. Germline lookup yields CDR1 MNHGY and CDR2 SVAAGI. V dropped 4 bases and J dropped 8; count of bases not matched to a gene: 1. Here the CDR3 DNA reads TGTGCCAGCAGTTTGGACAGGGATTCACCCCTCCACTTT. This gives the protein CASSLDRDSPLHF.

This clonotype has a count of ten or more. This chain uses TRBV4-2 with TRBJ1-4; 7 bases match TRBD1. V dropped 5 bases and J dropped 6; count of bases not matched to a gene: 6. Germline CDR1 reads LGHNA; CDR2 reads YNFKEQ. This CDR3 has 14 amino acids. CDR3 loop: CASSARDRDEKLFF. The CDR3 coding sequence is TGTGCCAGCAGCGCTCGGGACAGAGATGAAAAACTGTTTTTT.

This clonotype has ten or more counts. This rearrangement joins TRBV28 to TRBJ2-7; D is undetermined. The CDR3 spans 11 residues. The V end was cut by 3 bases, the J end by 4 bases, with 4 bases between. The germline V gene encodes CDR1 MDHEN and CDR2 SYDVKM. This CDR3 reads CASSFFYEQYF. The CDR3 region has the DNA TGTGCCAGCAGTTTTTTTTACGAGCAGTACTTC.

This clonotype was counted many times. The J gene is TRBJ1-2, the V gene TRBV28; tentatively, D is TRBD1 (5 bases). Trimming cost V 3 bases and J 8 bases, with 16 bases left between them. This CDR3 is 14 amino acids long. CDR1 is MDHEN, CDR2 SYDVKM, per germline. The CDR3 sequence: CASSFETVPQGYTF. The CDR3 region has the DNA TGTGCCAGCAGTTTCGAGACAGTGCCCCAGGGCTACACCTTC.

Only a few counts were recorded for this clonotype. The J gene is TRBJ1-6, the V gene TRBV28; 8 positions match TRBD1. The V gene end was trimmed by 6 bases and the J gene end by 7 bases; junction bases not matched to a gene: 2. This CDR3 has 13 amino acids. The germline CDR1 and CDR2 sequences are MDHEN and SYDVKM. As DNA, the CDR3 is TGTGCCAGCAGGCGGGACAGGAATTCACCCCTCCACTTT. Protein: CASRRDRNSPLHF.

This clonotype was observed at least ten times. V is TRBV6-2 or TRBV6-3 and J is TRBJ1-1; D ambiguous. Trimming removed 2 bases at V and 7 bases at J, with 8 bases between. CDR1 and CDR2 (germline): MNHEY, SVGEGT. The CDR3 sequence is 12 residues long. The CDR3 reads CASSYSQIEAFF. As DNA, the CDR3 is TGTGCCAGCAGTTACAGTCAGATTGAAGCTTTCTTT.

This clonotype was seen repeatedly, ten times or more. This sequence joins TRBV3-1 and TRBJ2-1; 12 nucleotides match TRBD1. V lost 4 bases, J lost 9 bases, and 4 bases stayed unmatched. The length of the CDR3 is 14 residues. CDR1 is LGHDT and CDR2 is YNNKEL in the germline V gene (reference sequence). CDR3 in DNA: TGTGCCAGCAGCCGGGACAGGGGGCGGGCTGAGCAGTTCTTC. Translating gives CASSRDRGRAEQFF.

The chain recombines TRBV3-1 with TRBJ1-3; D perhaps matches TRBD1 (6 bases). The CDR3 is made up of 16 amino acids. CDR1 is LGHDT, CDR2 YNNKEL, per germline (reference sequence). Trimming stripped 3 bases from V and 0 bases from J, with 12 bases between. The CDR3 loop reads CASSQSDRSSGNTIYF. CDR3 DNA: TGTGCCAGCAGCCAGAGTGACAGGAGCTCTGGAAACACCATATATTTT. Full variable domain (rest looked up from reference TRBV3-1 and TRBJ1-3): DTAVSQTPKYLVTQMGNDKSIKCEQNLGHDTMYWYKQDSKKFLKIMFSYNNKELIINETVPNRFSPKSPDKAHLNLHINSLELGDSAVYFCASSQSDRSSGNTIYFGEGSWLTVV.

In this sample, this clonotype turned up many times. V gene TRBV5-1 combines with J gene TRBJ1-1; D remains unclear. Germline values: CDR1 SGHRS, CDR2 YFSETQ. The CDR3 is 14 amino acids. Trimming cost V 0 bases and J 5 bases, with 11 bases left between them. CDR3 nucleotides: TGCGCCAGCAGCTTGGTTGGCAGAAATACTGAAGCTTTCTTT. It is translated as CASSLVGRNTEAFF. Combining the CDR3 with reference TRBV5-1 and TRBJ1-1 gives the whole variable domain KAGVTQTPRYLIKTRGQQVTLSCSPISGHRSVSWYQQTPGQGLQFLFEYFSETQRNKGNFPGRFSGRQFSNSRSEMNVSTLELGDSALYLCASSLVGRNTEAFFGQGTRLTVV.

Many counts were recorded for this clonotype. V gene TRBV7-9 combines with J gene TRBJ2-5; 9 bases agree with TRBD1. The CDR3 extends over 15 amino acids. Germline lookup yields CDR1 SEHNR and CDR2 FQNEAQ (reference sequence). Trimming took 5 bases from V and 4 from J; bases not matched to a gene: 8. The CDR3 protein is CASSKDRGRGETQYF. The CDR3 DNA sequence: TGTGCCAGCAGCAAGGACAGGGGCAGGGGAGAGACCCAGTACTTC. The full variable domain, completed using reference TRBV7-9 and TRBJ2-5, is DTGVSQNPRHKITKRGQNVTFRCDPISEHNRLYWYRQTLGQGPEFLTYFQNEAQLEKSRLLSDRFSAERPKGSFSTLEIQRTEQGDSAMYLCASSKDRGRGETQYFGPGTRLLVL.

This clonotype was detected many times. As DNA, the CDR3 is TGCAGCGTTGTCCGCCGTTTGCACGAAGCTTTCTTT. Its translation: CSVVRRLHEAFF. This chain connects TRBV29-1 to TRBJ1-1, with D unresolved. Germline V gene data show CDR1 as SQVTM and CDR2 as ANQGSEA. Trimming removed 4 bases at V and 8 bases at J, with 14 bases between. The CDR3 is made up of 12 amino acids.

The chain joins TRBV20-1 to TRBJ1-3; 9 positions agree with TRBD1. This CDR3 spans 15 amino acids. Germline CDR1 and CDR2: DFQATT and SNEGSKA (reference sequence). J lost 0 bases, V lost 6 bases, and 6 bases had no gene match. The CDR3 loop reads CSARQGDYSGNTIYF. CDR3 nucleotides: TGCAGTGCCAGACAGGGGGATTACTCTGGAAACACCATATATTTT.

This clonotype was detected ten times or more. The chain joins TRBV11-3 to TRBJ2-1, with 10 bases identical to TRBD2. V lost 5 bases to trimming and J lost 8 bases; unmatched junction nucleotides: 9. Germline assignment: CDR1 SGHNT and CDR2 YENEEA. CDR3 length: 15 amino acids. The CDR3 region is CASSNNSGRRYEQFF. In nucleotides, the CDR3 is TGTGCCAGCAGCAATAATAGCGGGAGGAGGTATGAGCAGTTCTTC.

This clonotype came up many times. The chain links TRBV20-1 to TRBJ2-3; D could derive from TRBD1 or TRBD2 (6 bases each). Trimming stripped 0 bases from V and 3 bases from J, with 16 bases between. CDR3 size: 16 residues. Germline CDR1 and CDR2: DFQATT and SNEGSKA (reference sequence). The chain's CDR3 is CSARDFWRGGTDTQYF. The CDR3 DNA is TGCAGTGCTAGAGATTTCTGGCGAGGGGGGACAGATACGCAGTATTTT.

This clonotype was detected many times. V and J are TRBV7-8 and TRBJ2-3; 8 bases align to TRBD2. This CDR3 comprises 15 residues. The germline CDR1 and CDR2 sequences are SGHVS and FQNEAQ. V trimming: 1 base; J trimming: 2 bases; junction bases outside the gene matches: 2. The CDR3 sequence: CASSLGLAYTDTQYF. In nucleotides, the CDR3 is TGTGCCAGCAGCTTAGGACTAGCGTACACAGATACGCAGTATTTT. The variable domain in full, with the rest retrieved from reference TRBV7-8 and TRBJ2-3, is GAGVSQSPRYKVAKRGQDVALRCDPISGHVSLFWYQQALGQGPEFLTYFQNEAQLDKSGLPSDRFFAERPEGSVSTLKIQRTQQEDSAVYLCASSLGLAYTDTQYFGPGTRLTVL.

This clonotype has at least ten counts. This chain connects TRBV27 to TRBJ2-1; 8 bases fit TRBD2. This CDR3 has 16 residues. The trim removed 7 bases at V and 2 bases at J, leaving 10 bases unmatched. Germline CDR1 reads MNHEY; CDR2 reads SMNVEV (reference sequence). The CDR3 coding sequence is TGTGCCAGCACCACTATCGAAGCGGGGGCCTACAATGAGCAGTTCTTC. Translating it yields CASTTIEAGAYNEQFF.

J is TRBJ2-2 and V is TRBV7-2, with 7 bases fitting TRBD2. J was trimmed by 5 bases and V by 6 bases; bases with no gene match: 6. Germline CDR1 is SGHTA and CDR2 is FQGNSA. This CDR3 has 14 amino acids. CDR3 nucleotide sequence: TGTGCCAGCAGGTCCAGCGGGGAAACCGGGGAGCTGTTTTTT. Translated, it gives CASRSSGETGELFF.

This clonotype has a handful of counts. This chain joins TRBV27 and TRBJ2-1; unclear D gene. V lost 6 bases and J 0 bases, leaving 9 bases between the germline ends. The CDR3 is 14 amino acids. The germline V gene encodes CDR1 MNHEY and CDR2 SMNVEV (reference sequence). This CDR3 reads CASRRTISYNEQFF. DNA of the CDR3: TGTGCCAGCAGAAGAACGATCTCCTACAATGAGCAGTTCTTC.

CDR3 region: CAWSGRAVGFTDTQYF. Written as DNA, the CDR3 is TGTGCCTGGAGTGGTAGGGCGGTAGGGTTCACAGATACGCAGTATTTT. The chain employs TRBV30 and TRBJ2-3; D uncertain. The germline V gene encodes CDR1 GTSNPN and CDR2 SVGIG (reference sequence). V was clipped by 1 base and J by 2 bases, with 16 bases between them. The CDR3 has 16 residues. The full variable domain, rest sourced from reference TRBV30 and TRBJ2-3, is SQTIHQWPATLVQPVGSPLSLECTVEGTSNPNLYWYRQAAGRGLQLLFYSVGIGQISSEVPQNLSASRPQDRQFILSSKKLLLSDSGFYLCAWSGRAVGFTDTQYFGPGTRLTVL.

This clonotype turned up a few times. This chain links TRBV5-5 with TRBJ2-1, with TRBD2 matching 10 bases. With 0 bases clipped from V and 10 bases from J, the junction kept 10 bases outside the gene matches. This CDR3 contains 16 residues. From germline, CDR1 is SGHKS and CDR2 YYEKEE (reference sequence). The DNA for the CDR3 is TGTGCCAGCAGCTTGGATTTACTAGCGGGGAGCGGGGAGCAGTTCTTC. It is translated as CASSLDLLAGSGEQFF.

This clonotype showed up many times. The gene calls are TRBV5-1 and TRBJ2-1; D not certain. V lost 6 bases to trimming and J lost 0 bases, with 10 bases between them. CDR3 size: 14 residues. Germline values: CDR1 SGHRS, CDR2 YFSETQ. The CDR3 spells CASNPSSSYNEQFF. CDR3 coding DNA: TGCGCCAGCAACCCGTCTAGCTCCTACAATGAGCAGTTCTTC.

The J gene is TRBJ2-7, the V gene TRBV5-5; no reliable D call. The CDR3 contains 14 residues. Germline lookup yields CDR1 SGHKS and CDR2 YYEKEE (reference sequence). Trimming pared 1 base from V and 2 bases from J, leaving 10 bases between. The CDR3 is CASSLPRRTYEQYF. As DNA, the CDR3 is TGTGCCAGCAGCTTGCCGCGACGGACCTACGAGCAGTACTTC.

V usage is TRBV27 and J usage is TRBJ2-3; TRBD2 matches 8 bases. With 2 bases clipped from V and 7 bases from J, the junction kept 14 bases outside the gene matches. Germline loops: CDR1 MNHEY, CDR2 SMNVEV (reference sequence). This CDR3 contains 17 residues. The CDR3 sequence: CASSLAASGRVLYTQYF. For the CDR3, the DNA is TGTGCCAGCAGTTTAGCTGCCAGCGGGAGAGTTCTTTATACGCAGTATTTT.

This chain links TRBV19 with TRBJ2-2; unclear D gene. CDR3 length: 15 amino acids. The V and J ends lost 9 bases and 0 bases respectively, with 14 bases between them. Germline CDR1 and CDR2: LNHDA and SQIVND (reference sequence). The CDR3 reads CASRPPLTNTGELFF. As DNA, the CDR3 is TGTGCCAGCCGGCCACCGCTCACGAACACCGGGGAGCTGTTTTTT.

The chain has TRBV5-1 and TRBJ2-5; maybe TRBD2 (5 bases). Deletions cut 3 bases from V and 5 bases from J, with 14 bases between. The CDR3 extends over 14 amino acids. The germline CDR1 and CDR2 sequences are SGHRS and YFSETQ. CDR3 DNA: TGCGCCAGCAGCTATCACACTAGGAGGGAGACCCAGTACTTC. This translates into CASSYHTRRETQYF.